This T cell receptor beta chain was retrieved from a study of blood T cells in healthy people across ages. The CDR3 runs to 16 residues. Germline CDR1 and CDR2: KGHSH and LQKENI. V gave up 0 bases and J gave up 5 bases, with 15 bases separating them. Study-wide points: It was the long-lived donors that had more naive CD4+ cells and higher diversity than aged donors. Estimates of diversity drawn from one million T cells were considered underestimates.

Through a sample-barcoded 5' primer and a J-beta primer mix, a second PCR was run for about 6 to 11 cycles. TCRdb re-derived calls from the 5' RACE reads in MiXCR, one entry per CDR3 protein. This table has 1.5 million to 2 million distinct CDR3 sequences, about 31% appearing once. This clonotype showed up just a few times. Antigen specificity is unknown. This receptor was taken from a woman under 40 in good health. The gene calls are TRBV18 and TRBJ2-3; maybe TRBD2 (5 bases). The sequencing input was blood. CDR3 sequence reads: CASSPPSASYRDTQYF. The CDR3, as DNA: TGTGCCAGCTCACCACCGTCCGCTAGCTATAGAGATACGCAGTATTTT.